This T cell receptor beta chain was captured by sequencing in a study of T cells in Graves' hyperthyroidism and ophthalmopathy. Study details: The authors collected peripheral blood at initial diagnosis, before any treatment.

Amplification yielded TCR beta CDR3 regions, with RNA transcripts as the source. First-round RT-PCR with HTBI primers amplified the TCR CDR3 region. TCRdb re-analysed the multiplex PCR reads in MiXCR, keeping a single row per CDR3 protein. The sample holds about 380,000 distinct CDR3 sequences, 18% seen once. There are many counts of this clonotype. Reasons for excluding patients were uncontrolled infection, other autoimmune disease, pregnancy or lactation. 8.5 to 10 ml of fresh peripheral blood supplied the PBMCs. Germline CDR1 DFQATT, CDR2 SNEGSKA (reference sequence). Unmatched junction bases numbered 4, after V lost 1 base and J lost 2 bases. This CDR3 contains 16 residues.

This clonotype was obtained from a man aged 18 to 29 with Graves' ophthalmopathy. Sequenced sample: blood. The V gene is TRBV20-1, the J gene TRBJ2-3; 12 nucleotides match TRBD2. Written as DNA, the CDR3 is TGCAGTGCTAGAGCTTCTAGCGGGGGGGTCACAGATACGCAGTATTTT. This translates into CSARASSGGVTDTQYF.